This T cell receptor beta chain was sequenced for a study of Ad26.COV2.S vaccination and SARS-CoV-2 variants. Noted treatment: about 20 received Ad26.COV2.S at low or high dose, single or two shots; about five received placebo; per-sample allocation not given. It was on day 63 after the first vaccine or placebo injection that samples were taken. Regarding the study as a whole: Those who received the vaccine showed greater spike-specific TCR breadth than those given placebo.

Worth noting for this clone: No antigen is known for it.

This CDR3 spans 15 amino acids. Germline CDR1 is LNHDA and CDR2 is SQIVND (reference sequence). The V and J ends lost 1 base and 4 bases respectively, with 13 bases between them. Profiled with immunoSEQ multiplex PCR; TCRdb holds only in-frame clones, not every one. The sample has around 370,000 clones; 70% to 90% are singletons. The TCR sequence derives from a person aged 18-65 years who received the Ad26.COV2.S COVID-19 vaccine or a placebo. The V gene is TRBV19, the J gene TRBJ1-1, with D tentatively TRBD1 (5 bases). The source material was peripheral blood, sampled in a trial of Ad26.COV2.S vaccine versus placebo. The CDR3 here is CASSIARGAGTEAFF. The CDR3 DNA reads as TGTGCCAGTAGTATAGCCCGGGGCGCGGGCACTGAAGCTTTCTTT.